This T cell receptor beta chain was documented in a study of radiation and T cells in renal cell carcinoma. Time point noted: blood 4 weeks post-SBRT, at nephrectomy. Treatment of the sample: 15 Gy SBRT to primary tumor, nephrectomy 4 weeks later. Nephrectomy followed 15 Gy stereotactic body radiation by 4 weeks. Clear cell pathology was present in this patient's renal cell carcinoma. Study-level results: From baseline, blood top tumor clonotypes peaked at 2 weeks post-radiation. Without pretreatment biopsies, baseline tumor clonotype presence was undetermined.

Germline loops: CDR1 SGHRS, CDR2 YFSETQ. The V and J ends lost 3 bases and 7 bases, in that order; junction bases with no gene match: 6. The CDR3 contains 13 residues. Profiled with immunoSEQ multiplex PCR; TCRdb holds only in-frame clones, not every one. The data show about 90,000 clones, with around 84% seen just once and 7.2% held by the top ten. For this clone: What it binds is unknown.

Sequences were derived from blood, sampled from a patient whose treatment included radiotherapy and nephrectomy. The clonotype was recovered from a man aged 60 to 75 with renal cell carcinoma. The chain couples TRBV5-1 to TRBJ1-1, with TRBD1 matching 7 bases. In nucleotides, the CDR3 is TGCGCCAGCAGCTCCCCAGGGGGTATTGAAGCTTTCTTT. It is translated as CASSSPGGIEAFF.